This TCR beta chain is from a study of blood T cell repertoires in COVID-19. Authors' methods: Estimation of nucleated cell counts was performed using reference gene primer amplification. Sequenced by immunoSEQ multiplex PCR; TCRdb stores in-frame clones only, minus some. V, J and clone size reflect that table, while D and trimming were determined from the DNA. The table includes about 400,000 clones, around nine tenths detected once. Recovered Cohort 3 donors showed two negative PCRs, clearance, or symptom resolution. Looked up from germline, CDR1 is SGHTA and CDR2 is FQGNSA. The CDR3 length is 15 residues. Trimming pared 2 bases from V and 0 bases from J, leaving 11 bases between.

Sample: PBMCs or T cells enriched from blood (not recorded which). This receptor was taken from a woman aged 45-65 years who had recovered from COVID-19. This rearrangement joins TRBV7-2 to TRBJ2-7; D gene uncertain. DNA of the CDR3: TGTGCCAGCAGCTTACATCTACTACCCTCCTACGAGCAGTACTTC. It encodes CASSLHLLPSYEQYF.